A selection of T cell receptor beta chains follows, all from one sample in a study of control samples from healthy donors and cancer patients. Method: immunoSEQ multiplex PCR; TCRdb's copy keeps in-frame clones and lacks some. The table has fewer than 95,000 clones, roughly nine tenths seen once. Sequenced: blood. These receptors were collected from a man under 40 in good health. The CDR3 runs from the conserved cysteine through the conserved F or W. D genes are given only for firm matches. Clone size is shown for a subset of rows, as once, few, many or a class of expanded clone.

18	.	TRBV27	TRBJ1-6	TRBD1	CASSLRGENGTANSPLHF	TGTGCCAGCAGTTTACGGGGCGAAAACGGGACAGCAAATTCACCCCTCCACTTT
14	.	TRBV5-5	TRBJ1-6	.	CASSLEAGWPPLHF	TGTGCCAGCAGCTTGGAGGCAGGATGGCCACCCCTCCACTTT
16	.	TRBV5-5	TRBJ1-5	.	CASSPTDSASNQPQHF	TGTGCCAGCAGCCCAACGGACTCCGCTAGCAATCAGCCCCAGCATTTT
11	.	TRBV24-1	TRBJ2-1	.	CATSDGNEQFF	TGTGCCACCAGTGACGGGAATGAGCAGTTCTTC
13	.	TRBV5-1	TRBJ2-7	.	CASSGPPLNEQYF	TGCGCCAGCAGCGGGCCACCTTTGAACGAGCAGTACTTC
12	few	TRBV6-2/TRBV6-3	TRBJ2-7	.	CASSFALREQYF	TGTGCCAGCAGTTTCGCTCTTAGGGAGCAGTACTTC
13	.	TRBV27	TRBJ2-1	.	CATRSTTYNEQFF	TGTGCCACTAGGTCGACCACCTACAATGAGCAGTTCTTC
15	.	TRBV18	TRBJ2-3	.	CASSPMRDSTDTQYF	TGTGCCAGCTCACCAATGAGGGACAGCACAGATACGCAGTATTTT
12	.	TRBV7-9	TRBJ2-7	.	CASSDSRSGQYF	TGTGCCAGCAGCGACTCCCGGTCCGGGCAGTACTTC
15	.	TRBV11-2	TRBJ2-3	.	CASSLGGGGTDTQYF	TGTGCCAGCAGCTTAGGAGGGGGGGGCACAGATACGCAGTATTTT
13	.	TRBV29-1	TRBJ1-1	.	CSVEGSFDTEAFF	TGCAGCGTTGAAGGTTCGTTTGACACTGAAGCTTTCTTT
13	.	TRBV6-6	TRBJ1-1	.	CASSSEKGTEAFF	TGTGCCAGCAGTAGTGAAAAAGGGACTGAAGCTTTCTTT
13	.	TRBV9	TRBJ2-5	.	CASSIFGVETQYF	TGTGCCAGCAGCATCTTTGGGGTAGAGACCCAGTACTTC
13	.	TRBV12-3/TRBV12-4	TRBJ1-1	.	CASSLWGRTEAFF	TGTGCCAGCAGTTTGTGGGGGCGCACTGAAGCTTTCTTT
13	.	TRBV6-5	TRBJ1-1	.	CASSWVKNTEAFF	TGTGCCAGCAGCTGGGTCAAGAACACTGAAGCTTTCTTT
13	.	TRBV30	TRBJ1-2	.	CAWSVPGEHGYTF	TGTGCCTGGAGTGTCCCAGGGGAACATGGCTACACCTTC
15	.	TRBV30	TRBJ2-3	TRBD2	CAWSLLAGLADTQYF	TGTGCCTGGAGTCTGCTAGCGGGGTTGGCAGATACGCAGTATTTT
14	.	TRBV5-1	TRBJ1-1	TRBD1	CASSWGQPNTEAFF	TGCGCCAGCAGCTGGGGACAGCCGAACACTGAAGCTTTCTTT
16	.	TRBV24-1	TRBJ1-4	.	CATSGGGNQGHEKLFF	TGTGCCACCAGTGGAGGGGGGAACCAGGGGCATGAAAAACTGTTTTTT
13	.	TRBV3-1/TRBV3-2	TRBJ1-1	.	CASSQFKGVEAFF	TGTGCCAGCAGCCAATTCAAGGGGGTTGAAGCTTTCTTT
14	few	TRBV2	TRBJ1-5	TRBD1	CASSRQGQDQPQHF	TGTGCCAGCAGCAGACAGGGACAGGATCAGCCCCAGCATTTT
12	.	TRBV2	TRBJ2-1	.	CASSPGYNEQFF	TGTGCCAGCAGCCCAGGGTACAATGAGCAGTTCTTC
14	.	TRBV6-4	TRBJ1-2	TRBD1	CASRGTGASYGYTF	TGTGCCAGCAGGGGGACAGGGGCTTCCTATGGCTACACCTTC
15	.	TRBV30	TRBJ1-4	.	CAWSPPGFSWEKLFF	TGTGCCTGGAGTCCCCCCGGCTTTTCCTGGGAAAAACTGTTTTTT
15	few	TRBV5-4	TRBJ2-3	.	CASSPDFFSTDTQYF	TGTGCCAGCAGCCCAGACTTCTTTAGCACAGATACGCAGTATTTT
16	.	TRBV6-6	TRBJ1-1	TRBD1	CASSTPPQGADTEAFF	TGTGCCAGCAGCACTCCCCCGCAGGGGGCGGACACTGAAGCTTTCTTT
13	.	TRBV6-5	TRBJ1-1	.	CASSRQGRTEAFF	TGTGCCAGCAGTCGGCAGGGAAGGACTGAAGCTTTCTTT
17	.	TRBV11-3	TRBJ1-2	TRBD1	CASSLPGTEYLSYGYTF	TGTGCCAGCAGCTTACCCGGGACAGAGTACCTGAGCTATGGCTACACCTTC
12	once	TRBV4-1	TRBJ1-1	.	CASSPGGTEAFF	TGCGCCAGCAGCCCCGGGGGTACTGAAGCTTTCTTT
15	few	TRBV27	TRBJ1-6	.	CASSPDRRYNSPLHF	TGTGCCAGCAGCCCCGACAGACGCTATAATTCACCCCTCCACTTT
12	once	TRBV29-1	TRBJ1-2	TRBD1	CSVEDRGYGYTF	TGCAGCGTTGAGGACAGGGGATATGGCTACACCTTC